One and the same sample provided the 6 T cell receptor beta chains below, sequenced in a study of T cells in Graves' hyperthyroidism and ophthalmopathy. What was amplified from RNA transcripts were TCR beta CDR3 regions. The HTBI primer set was used in a first-round RT-PCR of the TCR CDR3. TCRdb reprocessed the multiplex PCR reads with MiXCR, giving one entry per CDR3 protein. The data contain a few hundred thousand distinct CDR3 sequences, 35% to 55% of them seen just once; the ten biggest clones take up about 7.8%. Source material: peripheral blood or thyroid tissue (not recorded which). These receptors originate from a woman under 30 with Graves' hyperthyroidism.

This clonotype was seen at least ten times. The V call is TRBV5-8, the J call TRBJ2-2, with 7 bases aligning to TRBD1. CDR1 and CDR2 from the germline V gene are SGHTS and YDEGEE. V was pared by 3 bases and J by 0 bases, with 5 bases of the junction left unmatched. This CDR3 has 16 residues. The CDR3 nucleotides are TGTGCCAGCAGCTCACAGGGGCAAACGAACACCGGGGAGCTGTTTTTT. It translates to CASSSQGQTNTGELFF. Combining the CDR3 with reference TRBV5-8 and TRBJ2-2 gives the whole variable domain EAGVTQSPTHLIKTRGQQATLRCSPISGHTSVYWYQQALGLGLQFLLWYDEGEERNRGNFPPRFSGRQFPNYSSELNVNALELEDSALYLCASSSQGQTNTGELFFGEGSRLTVL.

This CDR3 reads CARDRATDYGYTF. CDR3 nucleotide sequence: TGTGCCCGGGACAGGGCCACGGACTATGGCTACACCTTC. This chain joins TRBV9 and TRBJ1-2, with 9 bases matching TRBD1. The V gene end was trimmed by 10 bases and the J gene end by 3 bases; junction bases not matched to a gene: 7. This CDR3 comprises 13 residues. Looked up from germline, CDR1 is SGDLS and CDR2 is YYNGEE.

This clonotype appeared many times. The chain employs TRBV12-3 or TRBV12-4 and TRBJ1-2; a possible D gene is TRBD1 (5 bases). This CDR3 spans 15 amino acids. With 3 bases removed from V and 1 base from J, the gap between germline ends came to 12 bases. This CDR3 reads CASSLGTVFNYGYTF. CDR3 in DNA: TGTGCCAGCAGTTTGGGGACGGTGTTTAACTATGGCTACACCTTC.

V gene TRBV29-1 combines with J gene TRBJ2-7, with 9 bases fitting TRBD1. The CDR3 spans 14 residues. Germline V CDR1 and CDR2: SQVTM, ANQGSEA. Losses at the gene ends were 5 bases for V and 3 bases for J; bases not matched to a gene: 8. CDR3 amino acids: CSVRTGAGDYEQYF. CDR3 DNA sequence: TGCAGCGTTAGGACAGGGGCAGGAGACTACGAGCAGTACTTC.

This rearrangement joins TRBV20-1 to TRBJ2-6; D is uncertain. This CDR3 spans 14 amino acids. Deletions cut 3 bases from V and 0 bases from J, with 6 bases between. Germline V gene sequence: CDR1 DFQATT, CDR2 SNEGSKA (reference sequence). CDR3 amino acids: CSARWGSGANVLTF. CDR3 sequence (DNA): TGCAGTGCTAGGTGGGGCTCTGGGGCCAACGTCCTGACTTTC.

This clonotype was observed at least ten times. The chain combines TRBV20-1 with TRBJ1-3; 10 bases agree with TRBD1. J gave up 0 bases and V 6 bases, and 17 bases lay outside the gene matches. CDR3 length: 19 residues. Germline assignment: CDR1 DFQATT and CDR2 SNEGSKA (reference sequence). In DNA, the CDR3 is TGCAGTGCGGGTACGGTGGAGACAGGGGGCGGTTACTCTGGAAACACCATATATTTT. This translates into CSAGTVETGGGYSGNTIYF.